This T cell receptor (beta chain) was documented in a study of T cell repertoires in cytomegalovirus infection. Study-level background: Public TCR beta signatures provided an indication of both CMV infection and a matching HLA type. Study-wide points: HLA-C-restricted CMV-specific TCR beta clonotypes prevailed in the ex vivo response. Summed frequency of public TCR beta families distinguished CMV carriers with the relevant HLA.

In regard to this clonotype: Its antigen is as yet unknown. One end of the junction fails to match germline, which may point to a read error.

TCRdb re-analysed the reads in MiXCR, keeping a single row per CDR3 protein. The table has approximately 140,000 distinct CDR3 sequences, about 6% seen once. This CDR3 has 14 residues. Germline lookup yields CDR1 MNHEY and CDR2 SMNVEV (reference sequence). The receptor was derived from a human donor in good health (CMV status not recorded). Some clones in this sample may be carry-over from other donors' samples. What was sequenced was PBMCs. The genes are TRBV27 and TRBJ1-5, with 7 bases that match TRBD1. The CDR3 nucleotides read TGTGTCAGCAAGGAAACAGGGGCCTCGCAGCCCCAGCATTTT. The encoded protein is CVSKETGASQPQHF.